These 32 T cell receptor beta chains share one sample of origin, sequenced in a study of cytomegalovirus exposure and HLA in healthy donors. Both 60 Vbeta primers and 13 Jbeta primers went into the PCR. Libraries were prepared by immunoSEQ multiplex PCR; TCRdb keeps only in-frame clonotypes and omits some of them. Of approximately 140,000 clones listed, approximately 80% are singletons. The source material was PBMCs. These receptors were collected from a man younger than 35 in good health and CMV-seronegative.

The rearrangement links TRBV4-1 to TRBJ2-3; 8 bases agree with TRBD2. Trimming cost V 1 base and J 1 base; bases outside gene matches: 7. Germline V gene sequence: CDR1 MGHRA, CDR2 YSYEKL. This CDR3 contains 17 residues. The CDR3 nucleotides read TGCGCCAGCAGCCAAGCTCCTAGCGGGTTGGGCACAGATACGCAGTATTTT. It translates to CASSQAPSGLGTDTQYF.

CDR3 region: CATQALQGTGNTIYF. The CDR3 DNA is TGTGCCACCCAGGCCTTACAGGGGACGGGAAACACCATATATTTT. The rearrangement joins TRBV6-6 to TRBJ1-3, with 7 bases identical to TRBD1. Germline CDR1 is MNHNY and CDR2 is SVGAGI (reference sequence). The CDR3 runs to 15 residues. V was pared by 10 bases and J by 4 bases, with 13 bases of the junction left unmatched.

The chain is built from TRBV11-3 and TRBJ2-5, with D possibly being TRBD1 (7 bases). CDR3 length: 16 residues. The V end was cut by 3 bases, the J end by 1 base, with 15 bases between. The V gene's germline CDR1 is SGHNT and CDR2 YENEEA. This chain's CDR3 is CASSLGQFGGQETQYF. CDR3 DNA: TGTGCCAGCAGCTTGGGACAGTTCGGGGGCCAAGAGACCCAGTACTTC.

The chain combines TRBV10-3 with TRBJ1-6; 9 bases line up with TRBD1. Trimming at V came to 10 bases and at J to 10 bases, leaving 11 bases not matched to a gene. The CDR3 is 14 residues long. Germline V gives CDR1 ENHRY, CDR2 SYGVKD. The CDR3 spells CATQPGQGISPLHF. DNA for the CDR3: TGTGCCACTCAACCGGGACAGGGCATCTCACCCCTCCACTTT.

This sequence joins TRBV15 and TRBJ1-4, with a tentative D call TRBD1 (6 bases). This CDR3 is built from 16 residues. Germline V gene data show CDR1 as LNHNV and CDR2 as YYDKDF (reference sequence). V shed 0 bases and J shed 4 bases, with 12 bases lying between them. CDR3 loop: CATSRELRTVNEKLFF. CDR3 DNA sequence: TGTGCCACCAGCAGAGAGCTACGGACAGTTAATGAAAAACTGTTTTTT.

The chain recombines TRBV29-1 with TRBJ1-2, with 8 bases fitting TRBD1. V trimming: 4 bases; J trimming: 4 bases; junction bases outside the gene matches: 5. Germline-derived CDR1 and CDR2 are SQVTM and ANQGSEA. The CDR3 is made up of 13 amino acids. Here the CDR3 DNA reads TGCAGCGTTGTGACAGGGGAATTCTATGGCTACACCTTC. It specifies CSVVTGEFYGYTF.

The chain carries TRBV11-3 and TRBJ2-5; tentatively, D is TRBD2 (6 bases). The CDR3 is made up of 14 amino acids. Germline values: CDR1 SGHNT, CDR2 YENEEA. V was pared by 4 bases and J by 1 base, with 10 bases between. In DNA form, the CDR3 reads TGTGCCAGCAGCTCCCCCGGGGGCCAAGAGACCCAGTACTTC. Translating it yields CASSSPGGQETQYF.

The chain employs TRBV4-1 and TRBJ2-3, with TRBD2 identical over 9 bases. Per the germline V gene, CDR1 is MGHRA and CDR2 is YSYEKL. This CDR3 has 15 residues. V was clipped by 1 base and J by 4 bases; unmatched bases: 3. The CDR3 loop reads CASSQVGGGADTQYF. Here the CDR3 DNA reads TGCGCCAGCAGCCAAGTGGGCGGGGGGGCAGATACGCAGTATTTT.

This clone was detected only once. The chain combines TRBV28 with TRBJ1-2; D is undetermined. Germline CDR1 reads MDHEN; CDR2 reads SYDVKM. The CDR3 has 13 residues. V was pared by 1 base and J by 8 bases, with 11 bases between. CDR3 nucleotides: TGTGCCAGCAGTTTATTAACCGGGTCGGGCTACACCTTC. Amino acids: CASSLLTGSGYTF.

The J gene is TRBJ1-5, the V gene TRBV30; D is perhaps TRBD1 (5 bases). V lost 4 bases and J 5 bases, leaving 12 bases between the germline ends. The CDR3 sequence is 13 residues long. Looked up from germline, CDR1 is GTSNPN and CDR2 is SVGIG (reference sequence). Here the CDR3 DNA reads TGTGCCTGGAACTTAGGGGCTTATCAGCCCCAGCATTTT. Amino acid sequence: CAWNLGAYQPQHF.

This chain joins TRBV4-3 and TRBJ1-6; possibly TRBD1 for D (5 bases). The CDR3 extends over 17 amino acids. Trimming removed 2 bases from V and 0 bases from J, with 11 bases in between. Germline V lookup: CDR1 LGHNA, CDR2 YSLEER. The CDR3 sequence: CASSQFGGSSYNSPLHF. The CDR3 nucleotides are TGCGCCAGCAGCCAATTTGGGGGGAGCTCCTATAATTCACCCCTCCACTTT.

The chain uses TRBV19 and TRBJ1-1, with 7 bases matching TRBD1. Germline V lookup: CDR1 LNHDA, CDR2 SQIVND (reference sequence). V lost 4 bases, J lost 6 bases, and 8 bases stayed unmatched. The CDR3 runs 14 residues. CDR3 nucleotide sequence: TGTGCCAGTAGTAGGGGGAGAGGGGGCTCTGAAGCTTTCTTT. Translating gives CASSRGRGGSEAFF.

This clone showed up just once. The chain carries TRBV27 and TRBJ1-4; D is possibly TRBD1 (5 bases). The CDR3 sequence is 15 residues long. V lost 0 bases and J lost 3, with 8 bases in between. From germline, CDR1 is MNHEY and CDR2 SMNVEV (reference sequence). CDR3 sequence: CASSLSTVPNEKLFF. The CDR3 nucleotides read TGTGCCAGCAGTTTATCGACAGTTCCTAATGAAAAACTGTTTTTT.

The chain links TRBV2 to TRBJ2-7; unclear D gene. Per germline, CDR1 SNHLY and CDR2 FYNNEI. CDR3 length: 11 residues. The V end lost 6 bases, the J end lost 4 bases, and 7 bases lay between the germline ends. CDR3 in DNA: TGTGCCAGCAGAGAGGAGTACGAGCAGTACTTC. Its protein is CASREEYEQYF.

CDR3 residues: CASRGDSLFYGYTF. The CDR3 nucleotides read TGTGCCAGCAGGGGGGACTCGTTGTTTTATGGCTACACCTTC. The V call is TRBV2, the J call TRBJ1-2; the D gene is possibly TRBD1 (5 bases). Germline assignment: CDR1 SNHLY and CDR2 FYNNEI. CDR3 length: 14 residues. V was clipped by 6 bases and J by 5 bases, with 16 bases between them.

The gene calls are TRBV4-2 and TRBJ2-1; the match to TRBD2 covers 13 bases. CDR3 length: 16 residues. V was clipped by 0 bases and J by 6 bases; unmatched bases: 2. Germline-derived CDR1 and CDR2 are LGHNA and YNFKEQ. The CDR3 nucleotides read TGTGCCAGCAGCCAAGAGGGGACTAGCGGGGCCAATGAGCAGTTCTTC. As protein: CASSQEGTSGANEQFF.

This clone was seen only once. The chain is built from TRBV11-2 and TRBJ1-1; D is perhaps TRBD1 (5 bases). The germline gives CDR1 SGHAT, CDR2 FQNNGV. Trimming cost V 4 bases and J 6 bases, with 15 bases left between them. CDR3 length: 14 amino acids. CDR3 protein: CASSSLVGVPEAFF. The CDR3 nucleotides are TGTGCCAGCAGCTCCCTGGTAGGGGTCCCTGAAGCTTTCTTT.

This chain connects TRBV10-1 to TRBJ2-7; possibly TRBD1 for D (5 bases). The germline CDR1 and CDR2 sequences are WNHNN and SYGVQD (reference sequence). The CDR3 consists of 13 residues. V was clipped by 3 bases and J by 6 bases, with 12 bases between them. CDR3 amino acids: CASSEAGLAEQYF. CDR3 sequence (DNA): TGCGCCAGCAGTGAAGCAGGGCTCGCCGAGCAGTACTTC.

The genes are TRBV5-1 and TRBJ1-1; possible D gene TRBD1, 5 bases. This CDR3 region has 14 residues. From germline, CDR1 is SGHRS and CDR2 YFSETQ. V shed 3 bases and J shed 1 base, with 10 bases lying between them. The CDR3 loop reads CASSWRDGNTEAFF. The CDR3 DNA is TGCGCCAGCAGCTGGCGGGACGGGAACACTGAAGCTTTCTTT.

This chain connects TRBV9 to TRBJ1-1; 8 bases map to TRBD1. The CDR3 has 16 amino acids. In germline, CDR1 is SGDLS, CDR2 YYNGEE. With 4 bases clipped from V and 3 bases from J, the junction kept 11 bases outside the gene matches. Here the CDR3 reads CASSPTGGQEYTEAFF. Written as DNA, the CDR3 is TGTGCCAGCAGCCCTACGGGGGGACAGGAGTACACTGAAGCTTTCTTT.

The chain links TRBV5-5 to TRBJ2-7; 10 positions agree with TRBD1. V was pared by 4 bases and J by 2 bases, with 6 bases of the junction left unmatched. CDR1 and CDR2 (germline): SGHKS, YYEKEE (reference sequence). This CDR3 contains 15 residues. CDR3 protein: CASSRIGTGAYEQYF. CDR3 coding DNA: TGTGCCAGCAGCCGCATCGGGACAGGGGCCTACGAGCAGTACTTC.

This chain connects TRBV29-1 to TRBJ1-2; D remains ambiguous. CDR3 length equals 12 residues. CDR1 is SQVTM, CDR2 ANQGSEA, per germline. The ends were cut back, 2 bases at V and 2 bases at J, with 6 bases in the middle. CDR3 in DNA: TGCAGCGTTGAAAACGGGAACTATGGCTACACCTTC. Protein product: CSVENGNYGYTF.

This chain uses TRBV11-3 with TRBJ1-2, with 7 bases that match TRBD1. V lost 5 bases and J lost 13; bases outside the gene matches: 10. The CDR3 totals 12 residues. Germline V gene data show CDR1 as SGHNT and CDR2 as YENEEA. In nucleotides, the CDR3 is TGTGCCAGCAGCCATGGGGACAGCCGGGGCACCTTC. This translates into CASSHGDSRGTF.

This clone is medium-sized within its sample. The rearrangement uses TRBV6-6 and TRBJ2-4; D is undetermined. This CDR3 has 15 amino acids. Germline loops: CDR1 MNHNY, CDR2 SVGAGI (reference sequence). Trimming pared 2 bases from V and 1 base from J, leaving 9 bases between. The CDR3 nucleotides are TGTGCCAGCAGTTACCCGCGTGAGGCCAAAAACATTCAGTACTTC. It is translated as CASSYPREAKNIQYF.

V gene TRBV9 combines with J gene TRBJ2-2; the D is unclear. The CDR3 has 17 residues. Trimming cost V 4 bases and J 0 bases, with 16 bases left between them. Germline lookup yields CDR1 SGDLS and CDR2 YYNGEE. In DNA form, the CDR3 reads TGTGCCAGCAGCATCCCCCAGGAAGCTGCGAACACCGGGGAGCTGTTTTTT. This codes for CASSIPQEAANTGELFF.

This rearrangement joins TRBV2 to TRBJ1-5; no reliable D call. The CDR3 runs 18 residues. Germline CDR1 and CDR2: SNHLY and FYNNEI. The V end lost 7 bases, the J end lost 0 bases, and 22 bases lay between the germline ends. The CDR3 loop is CASTDAWGGRDSNQPQHF. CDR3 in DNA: TGTGCCAGCACCGACGCCTGGGGAGGACGGGATAGCAATCAGCCCCAGCATTTT.

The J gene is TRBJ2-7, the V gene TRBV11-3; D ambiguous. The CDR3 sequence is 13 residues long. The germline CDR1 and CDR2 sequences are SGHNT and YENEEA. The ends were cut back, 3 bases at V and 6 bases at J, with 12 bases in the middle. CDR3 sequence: CASSFSPGGEQYF. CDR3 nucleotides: TGTGCCAGCAGCTTTAGCCCCGGTGGCGAGCAGTACTTC.

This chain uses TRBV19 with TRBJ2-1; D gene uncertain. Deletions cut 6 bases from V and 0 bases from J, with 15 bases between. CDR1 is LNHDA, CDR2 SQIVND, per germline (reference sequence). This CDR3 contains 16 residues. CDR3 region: CASRGSGASSYNEQFF. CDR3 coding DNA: TGTGCCAGTAGAGGATCCGGCGCTAGCTCCTACAATGAGCAGTTCTTC.

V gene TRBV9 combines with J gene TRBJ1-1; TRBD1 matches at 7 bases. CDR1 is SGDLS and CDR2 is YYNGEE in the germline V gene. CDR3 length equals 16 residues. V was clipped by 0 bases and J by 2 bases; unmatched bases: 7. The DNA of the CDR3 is TGTGCCAGCAGCGTAGCTGGGGCAGGGGGAAACACTGAAGCTTTCTTT. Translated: CASSVAGAGGNTEAFF.

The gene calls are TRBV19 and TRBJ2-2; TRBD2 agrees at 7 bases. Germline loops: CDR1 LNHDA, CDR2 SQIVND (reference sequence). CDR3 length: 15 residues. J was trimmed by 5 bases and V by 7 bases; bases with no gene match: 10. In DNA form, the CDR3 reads TGTGCCAGTAAGAGGACTAGTGATTTGACCGGGGAGCTGTTTTTT. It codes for CASKRTSDLTGELFF.

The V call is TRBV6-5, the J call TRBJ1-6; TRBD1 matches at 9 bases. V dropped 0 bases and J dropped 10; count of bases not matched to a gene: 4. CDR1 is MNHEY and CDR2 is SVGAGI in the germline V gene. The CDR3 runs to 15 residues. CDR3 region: CASSYSGQGKSPLHF. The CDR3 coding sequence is TGTGCCAGCAGTTACTCGGGACAGGGTAAATCACCCCTCCACTTT.

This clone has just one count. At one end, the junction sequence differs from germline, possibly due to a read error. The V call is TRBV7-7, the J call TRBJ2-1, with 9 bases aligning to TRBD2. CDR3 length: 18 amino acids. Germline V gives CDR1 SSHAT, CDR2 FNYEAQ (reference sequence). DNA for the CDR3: TGTGCTAGCAGCTTAGAGGCGGCTAGCGGGGCGTCCTACAATGAGCAGTTCTTC. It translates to CASSLEAASGASYNEQFF.